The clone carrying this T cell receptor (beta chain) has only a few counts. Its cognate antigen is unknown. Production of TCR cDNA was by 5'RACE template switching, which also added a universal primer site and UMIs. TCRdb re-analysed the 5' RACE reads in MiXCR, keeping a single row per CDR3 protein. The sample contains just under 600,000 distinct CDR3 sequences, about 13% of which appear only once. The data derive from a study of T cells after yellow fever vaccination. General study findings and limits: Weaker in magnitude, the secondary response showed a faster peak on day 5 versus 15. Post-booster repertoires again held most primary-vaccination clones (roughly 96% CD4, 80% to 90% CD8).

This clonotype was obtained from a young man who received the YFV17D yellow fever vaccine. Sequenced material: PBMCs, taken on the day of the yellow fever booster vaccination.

CDR3 DNA: TGTGCCAGCAGCCCGTCGATGGGGGCGCCGGAGACCCAGTACTTC. Its translation is CASSPSMGAPETQYF. The chain carries TRBV3-1 and TRBJ2-5; a weak D match, TRBD1 (6 bases). The germline CDR1 and CDR2 sequences are LGHDT and YNNKEL (reference sequence). V was cut by 4 bases and J by 5 bases, with 17 bases left in between. The CDR3 totals 15 residues.